The present entry profiles one TCR beta chain with its context. What it recognizes is unknown. The source of the sample is a study of T cell responses to AZD1222 COVID-19 vaccine. Points from the study as a whole: Researchers report vaccine-associated CD4 TCRs spanning spike, with dominance at 160-218 and 743-854. Only a handful of AZD1222 recipients, roughly 6 in all, had baseline seropositivity. Most donors were white British and more were female, and clonal diversity was possibly underestimated. Following two doses of AZD1222, Spike-specific TCR breadth and depth rose.

The table came from immunoSEQ multiplex PCR; TCRdb's copy has only in-frame clones and leaves some out. The repertoire holds some 100,000 clones, with less than 90% as singletons. This CDR3 has 14 amino acids. Trimming cost V 6 bases and J 7 bases; bases outside gene matches: 10. Germline values: CDR1 MDHEN, CDR2 SYDVKM. This TCR was recovered from an adult in good health. The chain recombines TRBV28 with TRBJ1-2; 8 bases are a match to TRBD1. Sequences were derived from peripheral blood, sampled on day 0 of AZD1222 vaccination. The CDR3 DNA sequence: TGTGCCAGCAGCCTTTCGACAGGGGTGGGTGGCTACACCTTC. It codes for CASSLSTGVGGYTF.